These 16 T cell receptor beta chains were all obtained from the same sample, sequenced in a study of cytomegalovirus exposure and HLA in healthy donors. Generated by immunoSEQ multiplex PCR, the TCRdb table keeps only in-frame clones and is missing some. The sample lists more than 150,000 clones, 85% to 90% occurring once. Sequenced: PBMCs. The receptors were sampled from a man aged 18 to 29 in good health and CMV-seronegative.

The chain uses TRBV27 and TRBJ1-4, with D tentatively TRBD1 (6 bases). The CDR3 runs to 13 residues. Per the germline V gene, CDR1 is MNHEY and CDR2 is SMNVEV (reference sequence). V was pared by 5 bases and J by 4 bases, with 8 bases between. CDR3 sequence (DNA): TGTGCCAGCAGTGGGACAAATAATGAAAAACTGTTTTTT. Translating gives CASSGTNNEKLFF.

For the CDR3, the DNA is TGCGCCAGCAGCGACTTATACGAGCAGTACTTC. Translation: CASSDLYEQYF. The chain uses TRBV10-2 and TRBJ2-7; D remains ambiguous. Germline-derived CDR1 and CDR2 are WSHSY and SAAADI. Trimming cost V 6 bases and J 4 bases, with 7 bases left between them. The CDR3 runs to 11 residues.

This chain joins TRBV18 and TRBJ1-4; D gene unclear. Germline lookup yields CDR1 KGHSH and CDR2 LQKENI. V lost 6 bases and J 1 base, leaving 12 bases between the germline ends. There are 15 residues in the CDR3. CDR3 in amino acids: CASSLSGGTNEKLFF. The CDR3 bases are TGTGCCAGCTCGTTATCAGGAGGAACTAATGAAAAACTGTTTTTT.

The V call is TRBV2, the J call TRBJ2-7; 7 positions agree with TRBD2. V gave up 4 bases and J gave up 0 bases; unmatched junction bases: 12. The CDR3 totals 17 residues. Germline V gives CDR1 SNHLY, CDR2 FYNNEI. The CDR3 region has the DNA TGTGCCAGCAGTGTCCCCTTCAGCGGGGCTAGCTCCTACGAGCAGTACGTC. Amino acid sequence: CASSVPFSGASSYEQYV.

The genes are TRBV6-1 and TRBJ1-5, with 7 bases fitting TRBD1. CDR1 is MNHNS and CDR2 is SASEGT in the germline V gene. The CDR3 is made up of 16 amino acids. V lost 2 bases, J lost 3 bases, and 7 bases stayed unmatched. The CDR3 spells CASSEYLGQPNQPQHF. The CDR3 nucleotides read TGTGCCAGCAGTGAATATCTGGGACAGCCCAATCAGCCCCAGCATTTT.

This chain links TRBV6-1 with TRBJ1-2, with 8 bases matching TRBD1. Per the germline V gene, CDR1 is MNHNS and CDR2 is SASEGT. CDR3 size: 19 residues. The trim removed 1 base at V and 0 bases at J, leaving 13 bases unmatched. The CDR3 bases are TGTGCCAGCAGTGAAGAGTGGGGACAGGTCTTAACATCTAACTATGGCTACACCTTC. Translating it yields CASSEEWGQVLTSNYGYTF.

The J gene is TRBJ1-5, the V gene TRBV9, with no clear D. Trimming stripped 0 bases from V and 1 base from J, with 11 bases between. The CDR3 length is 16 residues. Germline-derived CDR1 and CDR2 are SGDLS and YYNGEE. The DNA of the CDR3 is TGTGCCAGCAGCGTAGGGGCAGTAAACAGCAATCAGCCCCAGCATTTT. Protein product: CASSVGAVNSNQPQHF.

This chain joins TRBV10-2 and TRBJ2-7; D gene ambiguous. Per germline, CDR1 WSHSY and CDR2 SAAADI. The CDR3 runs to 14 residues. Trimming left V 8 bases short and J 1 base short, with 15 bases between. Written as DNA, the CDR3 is TGCGCCAGCCTTGGAGTGGCGGAGTCCTACGAGCAGTACTTC. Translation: CASLGVAESYEQYF.

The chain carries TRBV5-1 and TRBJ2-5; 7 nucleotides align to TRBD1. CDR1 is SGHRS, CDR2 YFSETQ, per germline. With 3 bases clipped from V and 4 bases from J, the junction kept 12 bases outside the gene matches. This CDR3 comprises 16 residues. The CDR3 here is CASSSDRQGWGETQYF. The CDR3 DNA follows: TGCGCCAGCAGCTCGGATCGACAGGGTTGGGGAGAGACCCAGTACTTC.

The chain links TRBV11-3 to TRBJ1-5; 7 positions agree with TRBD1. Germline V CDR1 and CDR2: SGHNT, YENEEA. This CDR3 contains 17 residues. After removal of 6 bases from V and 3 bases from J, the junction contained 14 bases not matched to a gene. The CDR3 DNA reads TGTGCCAGCAGAGGGACAGAAAACCCTCTTTACAATCAGCCCCAGCATTTT. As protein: CASRGTENPLYNQPQHF.

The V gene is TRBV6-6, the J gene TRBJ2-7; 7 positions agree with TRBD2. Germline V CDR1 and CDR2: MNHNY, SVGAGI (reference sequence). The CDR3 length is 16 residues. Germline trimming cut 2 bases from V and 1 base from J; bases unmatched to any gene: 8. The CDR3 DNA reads TGTGCCAGCAGTTACCCCGGACTAGACCCGTCCTACGAGCAGTACGTC. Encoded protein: CASSYPGLDPSYEQYV.

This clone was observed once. The CDR3 DNA reads as TGCGCCAGCAGCCTGTCCACCTCTTCCAGGGTCAATGAGCAGTTCTTC. Amino acid sequence: CASSLSTSSRVNEQFF. The V gene is TRBV5-1, the J gene TRBJ2-1; a possible D gene is TRBD1 (5 bases). V was clipped by 4 bases and J by 6 bases, with 20 bases between them. The germline CDR1 and CDR2 sequences are SGHRS and YFSETQ. The CDR3 loop spans 16 amino acids.

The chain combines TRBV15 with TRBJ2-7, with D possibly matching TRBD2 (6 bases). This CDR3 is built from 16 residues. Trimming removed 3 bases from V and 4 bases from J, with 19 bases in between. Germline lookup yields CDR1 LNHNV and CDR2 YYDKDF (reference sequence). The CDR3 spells CATSRPGGLLGYEQYV. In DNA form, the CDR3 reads TGTGCCACCAGCAGGCCCGGAGGGCTCCTGGGGTACGAGCAGTACGTC.

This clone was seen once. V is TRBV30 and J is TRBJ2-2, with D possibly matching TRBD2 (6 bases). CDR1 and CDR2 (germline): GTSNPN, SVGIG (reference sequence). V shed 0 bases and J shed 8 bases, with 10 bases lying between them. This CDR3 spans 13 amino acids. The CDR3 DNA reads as TGTGCCTGGAGTGTGTCAGGGAGGGGGGAGCTGTTTTTT. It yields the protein CAWSVSGRGELFF.

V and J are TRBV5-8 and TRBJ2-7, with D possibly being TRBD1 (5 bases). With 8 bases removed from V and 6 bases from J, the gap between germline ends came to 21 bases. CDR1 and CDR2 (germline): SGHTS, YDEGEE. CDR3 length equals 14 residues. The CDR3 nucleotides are TGTGCCAGGGCCTCCGAGCAGGGAACGTTCGAGCAGTACTTC. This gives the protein CARASEQGTFEQYF.

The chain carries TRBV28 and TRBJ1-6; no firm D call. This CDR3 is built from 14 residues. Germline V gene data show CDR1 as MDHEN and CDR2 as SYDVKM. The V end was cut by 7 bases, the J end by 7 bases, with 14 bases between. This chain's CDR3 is CASIPGLKNSPLHF. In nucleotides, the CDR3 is TGTGCCAGCATCCCAGGCTTGAAGAATTCACCCCTCCACTTT.